This entry lists 10 T cell receptor beta chains sequenced from one sample in a study of T-cell memory formation after mild COVID-19. TCRdb recomputed calls from the 5' RACE reads with MiXCR, one row per CDR3 protein. The table lists 300,000 to 400,000 distinct CDR3 sequences, 14% of them singletons, with roughly a fifth in the top ten. The sequenced material came from PBMCs or a T cell subset sorted from them (not recorded which). These receptors were collected from a man aged 18 to 30 who had mild COVID-19 (a few samples of this study predate the infection). Cell type and time point are not known.

V usage is TRBV2 and J usage is TRBJ1-1; D unclear. The V gene lost 6 bases and the J gene lost 5 bases, with 7 bases spanning the gap. This CDR3 is 11 amino acids long. CDR1 and CDR2 (germline): SNHLY, FYNNEI. The DNA of the CDR3 is TGTGCCAGCAGAGCAGAGACTGAAGCTTTCTTT. Its translation: CASRAETEAFF.

V gene TRBV3-1 combines with J gene TRBJ2-5; D not certain. Deletions cut 5 bases from V and 5 bases from J, with 18 bases between. CDR1 and CDR2 from the germline V gene are LGHDT and YNNKEL (reference sequence). The CDR3 is made up of 15 amino acids. The CDR3 is CASSSRPAASETQYF. DNA of the CDR3: TGTGCCAGCAGCAGCCGTCCGGCCGCATCCGAGACCCAGTACTTC.

This clonotype was counted at least ten times. In DNA form, the CDR3 reads TGTGCCAGCAGTTTACCAGCGGGGGGCCTAAGAGGCACAGATACGCAGTATTTT. This encodes CASSLPAGGLRGTDTQYF. The chain carries TRBV12-3 or TRBV12-4 and TRBJ2-3; 9 bases match TRBD2. V shed 2 bases, J shed 1 base, and the junction held 10 bases outside the gene matches. The CDR3 consists of 18 residues.

This clonotype was detected only a few times. The V gene is TRBV7-9, the J gene TRBJ2-2, with a possible D match to TRBD1 (8 bases). The CDR3 contains 16 residues. V was trimmed by 0 bases and J by 6 bases, leaving 14 bases between them. The germline V gene has CDR1 SEHNR and CDR2 FQNEAQ (reference sequence). CDR3 bases: TGTGCCAGCAGCTTAGCACAGGGGGGGCCCTCCGGGGAGCTGTTTTTT. Protein sequence: CASSLAQGGPSGELFF.

This clonotype has more than one count but fewer than ten. The chain links TRBV18 to TRBJ2-1, with TRBD2 matching over 8 bases. V trimming: 3 bases; J trimming: 4 bases; junction bases outside the gene matches: 11. The germline CDR1 and CDR2 sequences are KGHSH and LQKENI. CDR3 length: 17 residues. The CDR3 region is CASSPIPITSGYNEQFF. The CDR3 DNA is TGTGCCAGCTCACCGATCCCCATAACTAGCGGATACAATGAGCAGTTCTTC.

The rearrangement links TRBV12-3 or TRBV12-4 to TRBJ2-7; D ambiguous. Trimming removed 0 bases at V and 5 bases at J, with 20 bases between. The CDR3 loop spans 17 amino acids. The CDR3 loop reads CASSLAAPLTLGHEQYF. In nucleotides, the CDR3 is TGTGCCAGCAGTTTAGCCGCGCCTTTAACCCTTGGCCACGAGCAGTACTTC.

This clonotype was seen a few times. V and J are TRBV6-6 and TRBJ2-4; D perhaps matches TRBD2 (6 bases). The CDR3 covers 14 residues. V was shortened by 8 bases and J by 1 base, with 12 bases between the two germline ends. Germline lookup yields CDR1 MNHNY and CDR2 SVGAGI (reference sequence). The CDR3 region is CASSRSGAKNIQYF. The DNA for the CDR3 is TGTGCCAGCTCCCGAAGCGGGGCCAAAAACATTCAGTACTTC.

This clonotype was found many times. The chain's CDR3 is CASSSSGTGGNEQFF. The CDR3 DNA follows: TGTGCCAGCAGCTCATCCGGGACAGGTGGTAATGAGCAGTTCTTC. The chain recombines TRBV7-3 with TRBJ2-1; 8 bases line up with TRBD1. CDR3 length: 15 residues. CDR1 SGHTA and CDR2 FQGTGA come from the germline V gene. Trimming took 4 bases from V and 7 from J; bases not matched to a gene: 9.

The chain joins TRBV5-1 to TRBJ2-1, with D possibly being TRBD2 (6 bases). The CDR3 has 15 residues. The germline V gene has CDR1 SGHRS and CDR2 YFSETQ. The V gene lost 3 bases and the J gene lost 6 bases, with 16 bases spanning the gap. CDR3 sequence: CASSWDPIGGNEQFF. Written as DNA, the CDR3 is TGCGCCAGCAGCTGGGACCCTATCGGGGGCAATGAGCAGTTCTTC.

This clonotype turned up a few times. The CDR3 nucleotides read TGTGCCAGCACCGCATCCCGACTAGCGGGGGGACTCACAGATACGCAGTATTTT. This encodes CASTASRLAGGLTDTQYF. The chain recombines TRBV9 with TRBJ2-3; 13 nucleotides match TRBD2. V gave up 6 bases and J gave up 2 bases; unmatched junction bases: 12. Germline assignment: CDR1 SGDLS and CDR2 YYNGEE. This CDR3 is built from 18 residues. The variable domain in full, with the rest retrieved from reference TRBV9 and TRBJ2-3, is DSGVTQTPKHLITATGQRVTLRCSPRSGDLSVYWYQQSLDQGLQFLIQYYNGEERAKGNILERFSAQQFPDLHSELNLSSLELGDSALYFCASTASRLAGGLTDTQYFGPGTRLTVL.